The 2 T cell receptor beta chains given below trace back to one sample, sequenced in a study of CD8 T cells in ankylosing spondylitis. TCRdb fed the 5' RACE reads into MiXCR, producing one record per CDR3 protein. Seen here are roughly 100,000 distinct CDR3 sequences, under 30% observed once, and the top ten hold about 12%. The material sequenced was synovial fluid, either unsorted or a sorted T cell fraction (not recorded which). These receptors all stem from a male donor with ankylosing spondylitis.

This clonotype was detected only a few times. The chain links TRBV6-1 to TRBJ1-5; TRBD1 aligns across 7 bases. Trimming at V came to 7 bases and at J to 4 bases, leaving 7 bases not matched to a gene. This CDR3 has 14 residues. The germline V gene encodes CDR1 MNHNS and CDR2 SASEGT. This CDR3 reads CASTTGVWNQPQHF. CDR3 DNA: TGTGCCAGCACTACAGGGGTATGGAATCAGCCCCAGCATTTT.

Many counts were recorded for this clonotype. The V gene is TRBV11-2, the J gene TRBJ2-1; D uncertain. V was clipped by 1 base and J by 6 bases, with 10 bases between them. Per the germline V gene, CDR1 is SGHAT and CDR2 is FQNNGV. The CDR3 is 14 residues long. CDR3 region: CASSLVFRSNEQFF. The CDR3 region has the DNA TGTGCCAGCAGCTTAGTTTTTAGGTCCAATGAGCAGTTCTTC.